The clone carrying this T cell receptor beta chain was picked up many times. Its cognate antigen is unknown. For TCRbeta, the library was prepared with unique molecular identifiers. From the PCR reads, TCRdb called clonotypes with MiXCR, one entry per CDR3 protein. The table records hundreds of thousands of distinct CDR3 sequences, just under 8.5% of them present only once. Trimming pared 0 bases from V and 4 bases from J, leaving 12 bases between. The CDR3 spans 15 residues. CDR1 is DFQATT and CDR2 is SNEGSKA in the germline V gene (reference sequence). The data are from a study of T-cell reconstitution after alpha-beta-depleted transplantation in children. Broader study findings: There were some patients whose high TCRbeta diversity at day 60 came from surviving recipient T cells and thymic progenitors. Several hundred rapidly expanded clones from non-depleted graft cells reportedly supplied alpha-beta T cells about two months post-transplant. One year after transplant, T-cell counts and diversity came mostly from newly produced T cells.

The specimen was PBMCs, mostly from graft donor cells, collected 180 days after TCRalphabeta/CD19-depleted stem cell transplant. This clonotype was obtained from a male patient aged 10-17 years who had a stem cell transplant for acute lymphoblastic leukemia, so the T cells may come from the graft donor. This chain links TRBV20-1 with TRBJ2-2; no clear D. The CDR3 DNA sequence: TGCAGTGCTAGAGATAGAAGTTGGGTCACCGGGGAGCTGTTTTTT. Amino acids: CSARDRSWVTGELFF.